Given below is one T cell receptor beta chain in context. Its antigen has not been determined. Base qualities are not at hand, and no much larger clone is one base apart. These data originate in a study of OX40 agonist ivuxolimab in advanced cancers. Regarding the complete study: Ivuxolimab was a fully human IgG2 agonistic monoclonal antibody targeting the costimulatory receptor OX40 (CD134). Intravenous ivuxolimab was administered to patients every 2 weeks at six dose levels: 0.01, 0.1, 0.3, 1.5, 3 and 10 mg/kg. Among the approximately 50 dose-escalation patients, about 20 had hepatocellular carcinoma, approximately 15 melanoma, 9 renal cell carcinoma and 9 head and neck cancer. The dose-escalation cohort was 82.7% male with a mean age of about 54 years, ranging from roughly 23 to 80. Prior anti-PD-1, anti-PD-L1 or anti-CTLA-4 therapy was permitted, and roughly two fifths of dose-escalation patients had received checkpoint inhibitors. Partial responses were achieved by three dose-escalation patients, of whom one had hepatocellular carcinoma and two had cutaneous melanoma. The purpose of peripheral TCRbeta sequencing was to test whether ivuxolimab changed TCR sequence diversity and led to clonal T-cell expansion. The monotherapy dose-escalation portion (N = 52 patients) of the phase I ivuxolimab trial is reported in the paper.

The investigation overall reported the following: After ivuxolimab, CD8+ T cells had more expanded clones than CD4+ T cells on average. At doses of 0.1 to 3.0 mg/kg, clonal expansion of both CD4+ and CD8+ blood T cells was observed from baseline to week 6. Low levels of normalized T-cell clonal expansion were also seen in some patients who did not respond. In the 0.1-3.0 mg/kg groups, partial responders had among the lowest normalized peripheral clonal expansion, particularly in CD8+ T cells. Which antigens the clonally expanded peripheral T cells were specific for was not determined.

Taken from cysteine to phenylalanine, the CDR3 has 14 residues. Kept here is only the CDR3 DNA, which spans 42 bases and is read in frame from base 1. At the junction V is shortened by 5 bases and J by 2 bases, with 11 bases in between. The germline V gene encodes CDR1 SGHNT and CDR2 YENEEA. Genomic DNA was isolated from the sorted cells so that the TCRbeta CDR3 region could be sequenced. TCRbeta CDR3 regions were sequenced using the immunoSEQ Assay. In its TCRdb copy, this immuneACCESS table keeps in-frame sequences only and misses some clones. Where compared with another copy, unresolved V genes explain less than half of these, and the others have no known cause. The sample table lists approximately 82,000 clones, around 89% of them with a count of one. The ten largest clones add up to 8% to 10% of the sample. The trial excluded patients who had a history of autoimmune disease or who were on systemic immunosuppression. Peripheral blood for TCR sequencing was drawn from every dose cohort at baseline, at cycle 4 day 1 and at cycle 7 day 1. Samples were obtained from an open-label, multicenter, first-in-human phase I dose-escalation trial of ivuxolimab. The trial enrolled adults with locally advanced or metastatic head and neck squamous cell, hepatocellular, melanoma or renal cell carcinoma. Before TCR sequencing, CD4+ T cells and CD8+ T cells were sorted from peripheral blood as separate populations.

The chain was built from TRBV11-3 and TRBJ2-3; perhaps TRBD2 is the D gene, with 6 bases matching. This material consisted of CD4+ or CD8+ T cells sorted from blood, taken in a trial of the OX40 agonist ivuxolimab. The TCR comes from an adult with an advanced solid tumor such as melanoma, head and neck, liver or kidney cancer. The sequence in DNA is TGTGCCAGCAGCGCAGGACTATTCACAGATACGCAGTATTTT. This codes for CASSAGLFTDTQYF.